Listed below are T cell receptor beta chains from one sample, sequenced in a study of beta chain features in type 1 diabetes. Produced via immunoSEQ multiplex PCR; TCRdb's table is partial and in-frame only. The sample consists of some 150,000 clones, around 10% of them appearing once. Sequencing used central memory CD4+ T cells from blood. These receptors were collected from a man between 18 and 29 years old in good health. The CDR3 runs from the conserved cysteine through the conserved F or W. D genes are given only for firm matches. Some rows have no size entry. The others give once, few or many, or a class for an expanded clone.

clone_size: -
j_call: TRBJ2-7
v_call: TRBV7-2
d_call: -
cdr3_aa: CASSLGYSGAAYEQYF
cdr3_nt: TGTGCCAGCAGCTTAGGCTATTCGGGAGCCGCCTACGAGCAGTACTTC

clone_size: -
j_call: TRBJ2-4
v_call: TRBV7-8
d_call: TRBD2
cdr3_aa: CASSSRRLAQGIQYF
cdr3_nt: TGTGCCAGCAGCTCCAGGAGACTAGCGCAGGGCATTCAGTACTTC

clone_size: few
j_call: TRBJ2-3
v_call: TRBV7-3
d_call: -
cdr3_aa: CASSFRSPPPTSYLTQYF
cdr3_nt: TGTGCCAGCAGCTTCAGGTCCCCCCCTCCAACGAGCTACCTTACGCAGTATTTT

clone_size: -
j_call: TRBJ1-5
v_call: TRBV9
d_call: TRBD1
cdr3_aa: CASSVGTGDQPQHF
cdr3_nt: TGTGCCAGCAGCGTGGGGACAGGGGATCAGCCCCAGCATTTT

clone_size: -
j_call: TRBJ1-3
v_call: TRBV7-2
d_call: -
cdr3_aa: CASSLERRDTIYF
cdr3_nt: TGTGCCAGCAGCTTAGAGCGGAGGGACACCATATATTTT

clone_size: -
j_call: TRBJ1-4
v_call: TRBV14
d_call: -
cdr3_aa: CASSQRVAADRFEKLFF
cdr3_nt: TGTGCCAGCAGCCAAAGGGTCGCGGCAGATCGTTTTGAAAAACTGTTTTTT

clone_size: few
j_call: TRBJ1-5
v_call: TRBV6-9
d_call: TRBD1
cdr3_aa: CASSYIGQGFNQPQHF
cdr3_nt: TGTGCCAGCAGTTATATAGGACAGGGTTTTAATCAGCCCCAGCATTTT

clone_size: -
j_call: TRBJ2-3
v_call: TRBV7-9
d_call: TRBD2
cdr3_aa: CASSTTSGHTDTQYF
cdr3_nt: TGTGCCAGCAGCACTACTAGCGGGCACACAGATACGCAGTATTTT

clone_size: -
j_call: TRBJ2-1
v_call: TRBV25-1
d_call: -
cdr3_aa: CASRQTDGSYNEQFF
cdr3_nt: TGTGCCAGCCGGCAAACGGACGGGAGCTACAATGAGCAGTTCTTC

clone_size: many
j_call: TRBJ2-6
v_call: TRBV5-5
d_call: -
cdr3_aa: CASSSYRNNVLTF
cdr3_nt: TGTGCCAGCAGCTCGTACAGAAACAACGTCCTGACTTTC

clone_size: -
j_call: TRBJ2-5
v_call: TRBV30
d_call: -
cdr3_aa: CAWALGLRQETQYF
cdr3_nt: TGTGCCTGGGCCCTGGGACTCCGTCAAGAGACCCAGTACTTC

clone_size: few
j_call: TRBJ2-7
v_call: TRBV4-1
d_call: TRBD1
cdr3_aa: CASSQAGTGDYEQYF
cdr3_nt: TGCGCCAGCAGCCAAGCCGGGACAGGGGACTACGAGCAGTACTTC

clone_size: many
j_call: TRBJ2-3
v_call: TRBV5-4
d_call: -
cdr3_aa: CASSSNRVGTDTQYF
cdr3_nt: TGTGCCAGCAGCTCTAACAGGGTCGGCACAGATACGCAGTATTTT

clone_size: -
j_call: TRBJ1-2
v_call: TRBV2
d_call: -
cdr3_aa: CASSGAERGNYGYTF
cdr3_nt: TGTGCCAGCAGTGGGGCAGAGAGGGGAAACTATGGCTACACCTTC

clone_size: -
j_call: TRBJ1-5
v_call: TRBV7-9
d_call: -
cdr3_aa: CASSSQQGNQPQHF
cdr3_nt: TGTGCCAGCAGCTCCCAACAGGGCAATCAGCCCCAGCATTTT

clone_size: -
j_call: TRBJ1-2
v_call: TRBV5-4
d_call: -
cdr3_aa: CASSPPGSKRHGYTF
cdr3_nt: TGTGCCAGCAGCCCCCCAGGGTCAAAGCGGCATGGCTACACCTTC

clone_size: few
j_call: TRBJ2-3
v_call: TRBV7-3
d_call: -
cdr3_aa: CASSLTRLDTQYF
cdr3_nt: TGTGCCAGCAGCTTAACTCGGTTAGATACGCAGTATTTT

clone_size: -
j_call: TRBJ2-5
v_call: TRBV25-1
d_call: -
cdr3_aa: CASSGSVKTQYF
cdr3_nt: TGTGCCAGCAGTGGGAGCGTGAAGACCCAGTACTTC

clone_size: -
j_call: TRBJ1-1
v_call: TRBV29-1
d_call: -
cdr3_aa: CSVLGGNTEAFF
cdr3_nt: TGCAGCGTTCTAGGGGGGAACACTGAAGCTTTCTTT

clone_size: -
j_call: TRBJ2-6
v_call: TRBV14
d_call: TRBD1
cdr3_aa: CASSHNRGTGISGANVLTF
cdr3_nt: TGTGCCAGCAGCCACAATCGTGGGACAGGGATCTCTGGGGCCAACGTCCTGACTTTC

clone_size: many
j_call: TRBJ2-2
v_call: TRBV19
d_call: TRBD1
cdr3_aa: CASRLTGGTTGELFF
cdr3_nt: TGTGCCAGTAGACTCACAGGGGGTACCACCGGGGAGCTGTTTTTT

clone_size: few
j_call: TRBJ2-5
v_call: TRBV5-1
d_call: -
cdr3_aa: CASSLEGETQYF
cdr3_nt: TGCGCCAGCAGCTTGGAGGGGGAGACCCAGTACTTC

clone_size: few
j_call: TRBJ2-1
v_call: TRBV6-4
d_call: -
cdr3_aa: CASSEVAGLYNEQFF
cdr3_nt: TGTGCCAGCAGTGAGGTAGCCGGCTTGTACAATGAGCAGTTCTTC

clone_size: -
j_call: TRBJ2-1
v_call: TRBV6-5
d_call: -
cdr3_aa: CASSYGLPSYNEQFF
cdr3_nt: TGTGCCAGCAGTTATGGACTACCCTCCTACAATGAGCAGTTCTTC

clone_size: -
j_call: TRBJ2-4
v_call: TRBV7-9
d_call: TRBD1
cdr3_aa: CASSLASGTENIQYF
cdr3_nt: TGTGCCAGCAGCTTAGCGTCCGGGACAGAGAACATTCAGTACTTC

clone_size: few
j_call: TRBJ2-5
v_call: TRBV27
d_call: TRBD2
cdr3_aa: CASSLSSKGLAALYQETQYF
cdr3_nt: TGTGCCAGCAGTTTATCATCGAAGGGGCTAGCGGCCCTGTACCAAGAGACCCAGTACTTC

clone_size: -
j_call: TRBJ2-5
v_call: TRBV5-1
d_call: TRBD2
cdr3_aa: CASSLVLAGQETQYF
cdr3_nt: TGCGCCAGCAGCTTGGTACTAGCGGGACAAGAGACCCAGTACTTC

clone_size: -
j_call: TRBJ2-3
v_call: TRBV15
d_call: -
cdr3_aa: CATSRGNGATDTQYF
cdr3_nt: TGTGCCACCAGCAGAGGAAACGGGGCCACAGATACGCAGTATTTT

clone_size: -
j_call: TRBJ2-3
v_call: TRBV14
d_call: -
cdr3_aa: CASSQYRRGSTDTQYF
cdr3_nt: TGTGCCAGCAGCCAATATCGACGGGGGTCCACAGATACGCAGTATTTT

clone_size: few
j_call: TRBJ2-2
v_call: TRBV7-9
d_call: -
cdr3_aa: CASSPPGGRTGELFF
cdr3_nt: TGTGCCAGCAGCCCGCCCGGGGGCCGGACCGGGGAGCTGTTTTTT

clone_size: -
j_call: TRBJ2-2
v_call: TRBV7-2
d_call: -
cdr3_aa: CASSPSGINTGELFF
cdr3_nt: TGTGCCAGCAGTCCATCAGGGATAAACACCGGGGAGCTGTTTTTT

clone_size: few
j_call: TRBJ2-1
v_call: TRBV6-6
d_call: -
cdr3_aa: CASSADREQFF
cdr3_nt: TGTGCCAGTTCAGCCGACAGGGAGCAGTTCTTC

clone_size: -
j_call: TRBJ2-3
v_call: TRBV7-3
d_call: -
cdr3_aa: CASSVDRTSTDTQYF
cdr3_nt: TGTGCCAGCAGCGTCGACAGGACTAGCACAGATACGCAGTATTTT

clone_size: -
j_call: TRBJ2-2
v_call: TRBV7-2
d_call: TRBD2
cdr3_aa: CASSPRLAGVSANTGELFF
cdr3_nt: TGTGCCAGCAGCCCGCGACTAGCGGGGGTCTCCGCGAACACCGGGGAGCTGTTTTTT

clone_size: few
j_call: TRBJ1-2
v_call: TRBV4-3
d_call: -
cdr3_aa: CASSHGVRDGYTF
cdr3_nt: TGCGCCAGCAGCCATGGGGTGCGGGATGGCTACACCTTC

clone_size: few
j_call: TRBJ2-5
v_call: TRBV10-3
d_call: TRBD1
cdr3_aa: CAISPDREETQYF
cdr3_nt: TGTGCCATCAGTCCTGACAGGGAAGAGACCCAGTACTTC

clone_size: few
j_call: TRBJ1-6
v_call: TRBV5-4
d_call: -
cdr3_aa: CASSQEGQGNSPLHF
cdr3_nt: TGCGCCAGCAGCCAAGAAGGGCAGGGCAATTCACCCCTCCACTTT

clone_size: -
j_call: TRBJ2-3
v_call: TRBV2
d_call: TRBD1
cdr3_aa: CASMRDSRTDTQYF
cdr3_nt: TGTGCCAGCATGAGGGACAGCCGCACAGATACGCAGTATTTT

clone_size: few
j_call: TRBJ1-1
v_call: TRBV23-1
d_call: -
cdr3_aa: CASSKNCENTEAFF
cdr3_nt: TGCGCCAGCAGTAAGAACTGCGAAAACACTGAAGCTTTCTTT

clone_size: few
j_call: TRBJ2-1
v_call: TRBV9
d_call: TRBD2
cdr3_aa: CASSVKSGGPYAHNEQFF
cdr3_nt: TGTGCCAGCAGCGTAAAAAGCGGGGGGCCCTACGCCCACAATGAGCAGTTCTTC

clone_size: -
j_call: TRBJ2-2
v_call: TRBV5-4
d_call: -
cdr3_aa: CASALGTSGGRSTGELFF
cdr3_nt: TGTGCCAGCGCCTTGGGGACAAGTGGGGGAAGGAGCACCGGGGAGCTGTTTTTT

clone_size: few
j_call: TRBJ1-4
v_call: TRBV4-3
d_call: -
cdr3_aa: CASSRLEGNEKLFF
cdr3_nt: TGCGCCAGCAGCCGATTGGAAGGAAATGAAAAACTGTTTTTT

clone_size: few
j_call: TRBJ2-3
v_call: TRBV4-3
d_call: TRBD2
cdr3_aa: CASSQWTRVPDTQYF
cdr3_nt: TGCGCCAGCAGCCAGTGGACTAGGGTCCCAGATACGCAGTATTTT

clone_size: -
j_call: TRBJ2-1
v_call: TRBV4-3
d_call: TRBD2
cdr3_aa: CASSQDRLAGGSEQFF
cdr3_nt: TGCGCCAGCAGCCAAGATCGGCTAGCGGGAGGGAGTGAGCAGTTCTTC

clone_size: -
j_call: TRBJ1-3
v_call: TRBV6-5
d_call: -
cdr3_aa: CASRPKAGNTIYF
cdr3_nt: TGTGCCAGCAGGCCAAAGGCTGGAAACACCATATATTTT

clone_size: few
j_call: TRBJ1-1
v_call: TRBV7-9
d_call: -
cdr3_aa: CASSPPGLGGTTEAFF
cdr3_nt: TGTGCCAGCAGCCCACCAGGGTTGGGTGGCACCACTGAAGCTTTCTTT

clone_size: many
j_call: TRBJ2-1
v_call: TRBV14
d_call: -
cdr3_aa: CASSQFIYNEQFF
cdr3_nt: TGTGCCAGCAGCCAGTTTATCTACAATGAGCAGTTCTTC

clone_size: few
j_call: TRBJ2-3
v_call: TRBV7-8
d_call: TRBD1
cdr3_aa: CASSSDRVGTDTQYF
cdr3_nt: TGTGCCAGCAGCTCGGACAGGGTGGGCACAGATACGCAGTATTTT

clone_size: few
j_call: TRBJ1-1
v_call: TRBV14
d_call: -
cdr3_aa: CASSLLQGAEAFF
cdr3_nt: TGTGCCAGCAGCCTCCTCCAGGGAGCTGAAGCTTTCTTT

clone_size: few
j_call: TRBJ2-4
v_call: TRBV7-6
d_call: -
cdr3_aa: CASSLGVESNIQYF
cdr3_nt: TGTGCCAGCAGCTTAGGAGTGGAGTCTAACATTCAGTACTTC